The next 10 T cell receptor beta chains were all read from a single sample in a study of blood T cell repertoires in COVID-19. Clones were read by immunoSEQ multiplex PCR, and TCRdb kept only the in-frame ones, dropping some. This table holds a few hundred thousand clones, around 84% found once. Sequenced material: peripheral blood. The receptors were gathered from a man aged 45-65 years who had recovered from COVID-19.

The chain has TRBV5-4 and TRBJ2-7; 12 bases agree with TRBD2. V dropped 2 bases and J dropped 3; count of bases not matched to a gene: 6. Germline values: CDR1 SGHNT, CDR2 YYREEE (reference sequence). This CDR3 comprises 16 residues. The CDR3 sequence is CASSFLAGGPGYEQYF. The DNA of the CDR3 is TGTGCCAGCAGCTTTCTAGCGGGAGGGCCCGGCTACGAGCAGTACTTC.

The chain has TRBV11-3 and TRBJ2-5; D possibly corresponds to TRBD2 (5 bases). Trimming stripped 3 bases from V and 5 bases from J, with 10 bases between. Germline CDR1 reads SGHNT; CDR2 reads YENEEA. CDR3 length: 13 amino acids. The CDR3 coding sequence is TGTGCCAGCAGCTTCGGGGTTGGGGAGACCCAGTACTTC. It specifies CASSFGVGETQYF. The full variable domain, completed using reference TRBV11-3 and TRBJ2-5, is EAGVVQSPRYKIIEKKQPVAFWCNPISGHNTLYWYLQNLGQGPELLIRYENEEAVDDSQLPKDRFSAERLKGVDSTLKIQPAELGDSAVYLCASSFGVGETQYFGPGTRLLVL.

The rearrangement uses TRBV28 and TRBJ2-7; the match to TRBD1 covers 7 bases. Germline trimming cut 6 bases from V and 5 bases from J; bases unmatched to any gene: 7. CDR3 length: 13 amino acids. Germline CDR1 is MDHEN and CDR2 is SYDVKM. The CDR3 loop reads CASRGQVIHEQYF. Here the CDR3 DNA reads TGTGCCAGCAGAGGACAGGTAATCCACGAGCAGTACTTC.

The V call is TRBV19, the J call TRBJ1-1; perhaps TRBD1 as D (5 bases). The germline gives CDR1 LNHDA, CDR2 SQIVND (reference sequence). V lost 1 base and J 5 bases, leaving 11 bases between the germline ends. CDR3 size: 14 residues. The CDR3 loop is CASSIAVGGTEAFF. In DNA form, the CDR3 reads TGTGCCAGTAGTATAGCCGTGGGGGGGACTGAAGCTTTCTTT.

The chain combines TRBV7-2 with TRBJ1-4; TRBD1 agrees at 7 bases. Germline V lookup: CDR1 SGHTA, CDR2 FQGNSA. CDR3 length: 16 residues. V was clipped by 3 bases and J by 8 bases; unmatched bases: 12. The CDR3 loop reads CASSLGTEGRSEKLFF. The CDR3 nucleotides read TGTGCCAGCAGCTTGGGGACAGAGGGGCGAAGCGAAAAACTGTTTTTT. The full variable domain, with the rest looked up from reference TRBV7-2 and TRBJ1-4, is GAGVSQSPSNKVTEKGKDVELRCDPISGHTALYWYRQSLGQGLEFLIYFQGNSAPDKSGLPSDRFSAERTGGSVSTLTIQRTQQEDSAVYLCASSLGTEGRSEKLFFGSGTQLSVL.

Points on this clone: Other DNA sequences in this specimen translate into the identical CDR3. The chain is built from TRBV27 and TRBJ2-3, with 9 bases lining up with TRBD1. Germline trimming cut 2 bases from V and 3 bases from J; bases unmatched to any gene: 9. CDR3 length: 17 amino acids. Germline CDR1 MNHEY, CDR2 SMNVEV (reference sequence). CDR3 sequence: CASSLTAGTGRTDTQYF. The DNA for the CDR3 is TGTGCCAGCAGTTTAACCGCCGGGACAGGGAGGACAGATACGCAGTATTTT.

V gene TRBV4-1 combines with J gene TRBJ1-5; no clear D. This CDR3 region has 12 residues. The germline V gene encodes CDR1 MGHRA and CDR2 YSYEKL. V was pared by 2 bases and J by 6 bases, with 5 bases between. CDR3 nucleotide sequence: TGCGCCAGCAGCCAACCGGGTCAGCCCCAGCATTTT. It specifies CASSQPGQPQHF.

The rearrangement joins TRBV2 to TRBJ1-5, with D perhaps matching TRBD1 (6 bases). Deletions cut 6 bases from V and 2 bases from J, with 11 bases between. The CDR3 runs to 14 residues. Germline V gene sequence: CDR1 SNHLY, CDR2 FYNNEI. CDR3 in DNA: TGTGCCAGCAGAGGCGGGGGCGGCAATCAGCCCCAGCATTTT. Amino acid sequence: CASRGGGGNQPQHF.

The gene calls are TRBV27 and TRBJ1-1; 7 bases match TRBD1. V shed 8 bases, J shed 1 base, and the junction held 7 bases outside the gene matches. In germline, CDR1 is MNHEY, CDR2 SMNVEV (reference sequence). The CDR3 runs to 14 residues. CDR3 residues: CASASGQRNTEAFF. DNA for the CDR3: TGTGCCAGCGCTTCGGGACAGAGGAACACTGAAGCTTTCTTT.

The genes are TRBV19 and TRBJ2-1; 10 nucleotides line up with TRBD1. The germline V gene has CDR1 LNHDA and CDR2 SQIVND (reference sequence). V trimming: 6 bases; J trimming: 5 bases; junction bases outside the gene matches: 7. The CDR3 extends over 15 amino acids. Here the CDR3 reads CASRNGGTGDNEQFF. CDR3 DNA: TGTGCCAGTAGAAATGGGGGGACAGGGGACAATGAGCAGTTCTTC.